This T cell receptor (beta chain) was identified during a study of OX40 agonist ivuxolimab in advanced cancers. Study-level information: Every patient in dose escalation had hepatocellular carcinoma, melanoma, renal cell or head and neck cancer.

This CDR3 has 16 residues. J lost 4 bases, V lost 1 base, and 9 bases had no gene match. Germline V CDR1 and CDR2: SGHTA, FQGNSA. Generated by immunoSEQ multiplex PCR, the TCRdb table keeps only in-frame clones and is missing some. This sample has tens of thousands of clones, with 88% found just once. The clonotype originates from an adult with an advanced solid tumor such as melanoma, head and neck, liver or kidney cancer. The starting material was CD4+ or CD8+ T cells sorted from blood, obtained in a trial of the OX40 agonist ivuxolimab. The V call is TRBV7-2, the J call TRBJ1-2; 7 nucleotides align to TRBD1. Written as DNA, the CDR3 is TGTGCCAGCAGCTTAGGGAGTACAGGGGCGGGCTATGGCTACACCTTC. Residues: CASSLGSTGAGYGYTF. Full variable domain (outside the CDR3, taken from reference TRBV7-2 and TRBJ1-2): GAGVSQSPSNKVTEKGKDVELRCDPISGHTALYWYRQSLGQGLEFLIYFQGNSAPDKSGLPSDRFSAERTGGSVSTLTIQRTQQEDSAVYLCASSLGSTGAGYGYTFGSGTRLTVV.